The T cell receptor beta chain under discussion was sequenced for a study of T cell clones after liver transplantation (dated 2019 in TCRdb). Looking at the study overall: The samples were obtained from ITN030ST, a randomized trial that attempted immunosuppression withdrawal within 2 years after liver transplantation. After a pre-transplant mixed lymphocyte reaction, TCRbeta sequencing was used to pinpoint donor-reactive T cell clones, which were subsequently tracked in post-transplant blood. As an antigen-independent comparator for the donor-reactive sequences, third party-reactive TCRbeta sequences from pre-transplant MLRs were identified as well. Of the eight recipients, three were HCV-positive, while the remaining recipients had been transplanted for non-autoimmune, non-viral indications. The subjects received no induction therapy and were kept on standard immunosuppression until randomization at 12-24 months post-transplant. To count as tolerant, a recipient had to stay completely off immunosuppression for at least one year without liver enzymes climbing beyond twice the upper limit of normal. Blood samples were collected pre-transplant, pre-randomization before withdrawal, and post-randomization after either full withdrawal or failed withdrawal. The studied cohort comprised 8 liver transplant recipients, 3 classified as tolerant and 5 as non-tolerant. On the study overall, not on this receptor specifically: Once repertoire turnover was taken into account, donor-reactive detection showed a significant reduction for CD4 in 7 of 8 subjects and for CD8 in 8 of 8. Because of small, heterogeneous patient numbers and non-standardized post-transplant time points, the conclusions were only preliminary. In a couple of subjects, low numbers of available donor cells limited the measurable donor-reactive repertoire. Without allograft tissue specimens, donor-reactive T cells may have migrated into the graft rather than being deleted. A significant post-transplant decrease in circulating donor-reactive CD4 TCRbeta sequences was observed in most of the 8 subjects, irrespective of tolerance or HCV status. A greater decline was seen for donor-reactive sequences than for third party-reactive sequences, suggesting partial antigen-specific deletion unrelated to withdrawal success.

Via the germline V gene, CDR1 is SQVTM and CDR2 ANQGSEA. V is pared back by 6 bases and J by 0 bases, with 8 bases lying between the germline termini. Inclusive of the bounding cysteine and phenylalanine, the CDR3 is 12 residues long. The retained sequence is limited to the CDR3, 36 bases, with the frame set at the first base. Using immunoSEQ, frozen genomic DNA was subjected to high-throughput TCRbeta CDR3 sequencing, a process that included PCR amplification, mapping, bias correction and internal controls. For the original study's pipeline: Only productive rearrangements were retained, with each unique TCRbeta sequence defined by its CDR3 nucleotide sequence together with its V and J gene. For classification of a sequence as donor-reactive, at least 5-fold expansion in CFSE-low cells relative to unstimulated pre-transplant cells and a frequency of at least 0.01% were required. Per-subject minimum frequency thresholds, based on the lowest-template unstimulated sample, ensured at least 90% detection power. Jensen-Shannon divergence between the top 1000 TCRbeta sequences post-transplant and pre-transplant was used to measure repertoire turnover. Changes in detection of donor-reactive sequences were assessed with two-sided Fisher's exact tests. TCRdb took this table from immuneACCESS and kept in-frame rearrangements with V and J called. Such tables lack part of the clones; where checked against another copy, unresolved V genes explain under half of the gap, and the rest is unexplained. V and J calls plus clone size are reproduced from that table; the DNA served to infer D and trimming. The sample table records some 110,000 clones; 90% of these occur just once. The ten largest account for approximately 0.84% of the sample.

To note about this clone: Its antigen target is currently unknown. Per-nucleotide qualities are absent, and no much larger clonotype sits a single base away.

Thawed unstimulated PBMCs were stained for CD3, CD4 and CD8 and FACS-sorted into CD3+CD4+ and CD3+CD8+ populations. Each of the 8 studied subjects was randomized to immunosuppression withdrawal. The Qiagen DNeasy Blood and Tissue Kit was used for genomic DNA isolation. Sequences were derived from CD4+ T cells from blood, sampled 12 months after liver transplant. The origin of this receptor is a human patient who received a liver transplant. Following transplantation, T cells from the graft donor may be among those present. In this chain, TRBV29-1 is recombined with TRBJ2-5; perhaps TRBD2 is the D gene, with 5 bases matching. The DNA sequence is as follows: TGCAGCGTGACGGGATACCAAGAGACCCAGTACTTC. Translation gives CSVTGYQETQYF.